The next 8 T cell receptor beta chains were all read from a single sample in a study of blood T cell repertoires in COVID-19. Clones were read by immunoSEQ multiplex PCR, and TCRdb kept only the in-frame ones, dropping some. The top ten hold about 20% of the sample, which has some 100,000 clones, around four fifths seen once. Sequenced input: peripheral blood. The receptors originated from a woman in her sixties with acute or convalescent COVID-19.

The chain is built from TRBV6-5 and TRBJ2-7, with TRBD1 matching over 7 bases. The CDR3 has 16 amino acids. Trimming at V came to 4 bases and at J to 2 bases, leaving 11 bases not matched to a gene. Germline CDR1 reads MNHEY; CDR2 reads SVGAGI. The CDR3 coding sequence is TGTGCCAGCAGTTTACTGACCGGGACAGAGACCTACGAGCAGTACTTC. Translated: CASSLLTGTETYEQYF.

The chain employs TRBV7-9 and TRBJ2-1; 8 bases map to TRBD2. Germline V gene lookup returns CDR1 SEHNR and CDR2 FQNEAQ (reference sequence). The CDR3 loop spans 19 amino acids. The V gene end was trimmed by 0 bases and the J gene end by 6 bases; junction bases not matched to a gene: 16. This CDR3 reads CASSLAAGQAGTRGNEQFF. The CDR3 nucleotides read TGTGCCAGCAGCTTAGCGGCAGGGCAAGCCGGGACTAGGGGCAATGAGCAGTTCTTC.

This chain links TRBV5-6 with TRBJ2-3, with 12 nucleotides matching TRBD1. This CDR3 is built from 15 residues. After removal of 7 bases from V and 6 bases from J, the junction contained 9 bases not matched to a gene. Germline V gives CDR1 SGHDT, CDR2 YYEEEE. The CDR3 DNA reads TGTGCCAGCGGGGAAGGGACAGGGGGCAGGGATACGCAGTATTTT. Translated: CASGEGTGGRDTQYF.

V gene TRBV27 combines with J gene TRBJ1-2, with unresolved D. TRBJ2-1 matches the DNA end more closely, so the J call is doubtful. The CDR3 contains 9 residues. Per the germline V gene, CDR1 is MNHEY and CDR2 is SMNVEV (reference sequence). CDR3: CASSFGQFF. CDR3 in DNA: TGTGCCAGCAGTTTCGGACAGTTCTTC.

This sequence joins TRBV5-4 and TRBJ2-7, with 9 bases lining up with TRBD2. This CDR3 spans 17 amino acids. The ends lost 2 bases at V and 1 base at J; junction bases unmatched: 10. Looked up from germline, CDR1 is SGHNT and CDR2 is YYREEE (reference sequence). The CDR3 DNA follows: TGTGCCAGCAGCTTTCCCGTGGGGCTAGCGGGATCCTACGAGCAGTACTTC. Translated: CASSFPVGLAGSYEQYF.

The chain recombines TRBV6-5 with TRBJ2-2; 9 nucleotides match TRBD1. The CDR3 is made up of 14 amino acids. V trimming: 8 bases; J trimming: 5 bases; junction bases outside the gene matches: 6. Germline V gene sequence: CDR1 MNHEY, CDR2 SVGAGI. The CDR3 nucleotides are TGTGCCAGCTCCAGGACAGGGGCAACCGGGGAGCTGTTTTTT. Translation: CASSRTGATGELFF.

This chain joins TRBV21-1 and TRBJ2-3; TRBD1, as called in the table, went unchecked against the DNA. TRBV21-1 is a recognized pseudogene. This CDR3 has 17 amino acids. The CDR3 nucleotides read TGTGCCAGCAGCCACTTCCGACACAGTTCTAGCACAGATACGCAGTATTTT. Its protein is CASSHFRHSSSTDTQYF.

V gene TRBV30 combines with J gene TRBJ1-5; maybe TRBD1 (5 bases). V was shortened by 5 bases and J by 11 bases, with 19 bases between the two germline ends. Germline V lookup: CDR1 GTSNPN, CDR2 SVGIG (reference sequence). CDR3 size: 13 residues. The CDR3 loop reads CAWGEGGEIAQHF. The CDR3 nucleotides read TGTGCCTGGGGGGAAGGAGGGGAAATTGCCCAGCATTTT. Variable domain in full (rest from reference TRBV30 and TRBJ1-5): SQTIHQWPATLVQPVGSPLSLECTVEGTSNPNLYWYRQAAGRGLQLLFYSVGIGQISSEVPQNLSASRPQDRQFILSSKKLLLSDSGFYLCAWGEGGEIAQHFGDGTRLSIL.